Following are 32 T cell receptor beta chains from one sample sequenced in a study of cytomegalovirus exposure and HLA in healthy donors. Assay: immunoSEQ multiplex PCR; the TCRdb copy retains only in-frame clones and omits some. This sample carries 55,000 to 75,000 clones, approximately 94% of them seen once, and the ten largest clones take nearly 4.5%. Sequenced: PBMCs. The source of these receptors is a man aged 18 to 30 in good health and CMV-seropositive.

This CDR3 reads CASSRAGQDEQYF. The CDR3 region has the DNA TGTGCCAGCTCCCGCGCAGGTCAGGACGAGCAGTACTTC. V usage is TRBV6-5 and J usage is TRBJ2-7; D gene uncertain. Germline CDR1 reads MNHEY; CDR2 reads SVGAGI. The CDR3 has 13 amino acids. The ends were cut back, 8 bases at V and 5 bases at J, with 16 bases in the middle.

This clone occurred a few times. This rearrangement joins TRBV10-3 to TRBJ2-7, with a possible D match to TRBD2 (6 bases). The germline CDR1 and CDR2 sequences are ENHRY and SYGVKD. The CDR3 runs to 14 residues. V was shortened by 11 bases and J by 2 bases, with 19 bases between the two germline ends. The CDR3, as DNA: TGTGCCGCTTCTGGGGGGACCCATACCTACGAGCAGTACTTC. Its translation: CAASGGTHTYEQYF.

The chain employs TRBV9 and TRBJ2-2; 9 bases are a match to TRBD1. The CDR3 length is 16 residues. The V gene end was trimmed by 7 bases and the J gene end by 3 bases; junction bases not matched to a gene: 10. In germline, CDR1 is SGDLS, CDR2 YYNGEE. The CDR3 region is CASVKGTGSHTGELFF. In DNA, the CDR3 is TGTGCCAGCGTGAAGGGGACAGGGAGCCACACCGGGGAGCTGTTTTTT.

The CDR3 bases are TGCGCCAGCAGTACCTTACTAGCGGGAGGGCTCAATGAGCAGTTCTTC. This sequence encodes CASSTLLAGGLNEQFF. The V gene is TRBV10-1, the J gene TRBJ2-1, with 13 positions matching TRBD2. V gave up 5 bases and J gave up 6 bases; unmatched junction bases: 7. Germline loops: CDR1 WNHNN, CDR2 SYGVQD (reference sequence). This CDR3 has 16 residues.

The rearrangement joins TRBV27 to TRBJ2-2, with 13 bases matching TRBD2. With 6 bases clipped from V and 6 bases from J, the junction kept 10 bases outside the gene matches. Germline CDR1 reads MNHEY; CDR2 reads SMNVEV (reference sequence). The CDR3 length is 17 residues. The CDR3 nucleotides are TGTGCCAGCAGCTGGGGACTAGCGGGACATCTCTCCGGGGAGCTGTTTTTT. Its translation: CASSWGLAGHLSGELFF.

V and J are TRBV28 and TRBJ1-4; 12 bases agree with TRBD1. The CDR3 spans 15 residues. V dropped 4 bases and J dropped 7; count of bases not matched to a gene: 4. Germline CDR1 and CDR2: MDHEN and SYDVKM. CDR3 sequence (DNA): TGTGCCAGCAGTTCCTCGGGACAGGGGGCTGAAAAACTGTTTTTT. Amino acids: CASSSSGQGAEKLFF.

The chain is built from TRBV7-3 and TRBJ1-5; 10 bases match TRBD1. The CDR3 length is 15 residues. From germline, CDR1 is SGHTA and CDR2 FQGTGA. Trimming took 5 bases from V and 5 from J; bases not matched to a gene: 6. The CDR3 reads CASSPPGQGYQPQHF. Here the CDR3 DNA reads TGTGCCAGCAGCCCCCCGGGACAGGGGTATCAGCCCCAGCATTTT.

This rearrangement joins TRBV10-3 to TRBJ2-2; D uncertain. The CDR3 is 16 amino acids. Trimming removed 0 bases at V and 3 bases at J, with 11 bases between. Germline CDR1 is ENHRY and CDR2 is SYGVKD. The CDR3 nucleotides read TGTGCCATCAGTGAGTCGAGGTCTAGTGACACCGGGGAGCTGTTTTTT. Its protein product is CAISESRSSDTGELFF.

The chain uses TRBV10-3 and TRBJ2-3; 7 bases are shared with TRBD1. The CDR3 covers 14 residues. The V gene end was trimmed by 9 bases and the J gene end by 2 bases; junction bases not matched to a gene: 8. Germline CDR1 ENHRY, CDR2 SYGVKD. The CDR3 reads CAISRGQITDTQYF. The CDR3 region has the DNA TGTGCCATTAGTAGGGGACAGATCACAGATACGCAGTATTTT.

CDR3 sequence (DNA): TGTGCCAGCAGTGAAGAGTTCGGGAACACCATATATTTT. It specifies CASSEEFGNTIYF. The rearrangement links TRBV2 to TRBJ1-3; D is unclear. The length of the CDR3 is 13 residues. The V end was cut by 1 base, the J end by 7 bases, with 8 bases between. From germline, CDR1 is SNHLY and CDR2 FYNNEI.

The genes are TRBV27 and TRBJ1-3; D possibly corresponds to TRBD1 (6 bases). CDR1 and CDR2 (germline): MNHEY, SMNVEV (reference sequence). Trimming stripped 2 bases from V and 3 bases from J, with 11 bases between. CDR3 length equals 15 residues. Here the CDR3 DNA reads TGTGCCAGCAGTTTAACAGGGCAGATTGGAAACACCATATATTTT. Amino acids: CASSLTGQIGNTIYF.

V is TRBV28 and J is TRBJ2-7; TRBD2 matches 8 bases. The ends lost 10 bases at V and 0 bases at J; junction bases unmatched: 2. Germline V gene data show CDR1 as MDHEN and CDR2 as SYDVKM. The CDR3 length is 12 residues. The CDR3 region has the DNA TGTGCCATTGGGACTAGCTCCTACGAGCAGTACTTC. Protein product: CAIGTSSYEQYF.

This chain uses TRBV19 with TRBJ1-4; D gene uncertain. CDR3 size: 14 residues. Trimming pared 6 bases from V and 8 bases from J, leaving 16 bases between. The germline gives CDR1 LNHDA, CDR2 SQIVND (reference sequence). Here the CDR3 reads CASSGSYIGEKLFF. CDR3 bases: TGTGCCAGTAGCGGATCATACATCGGGGAAAAACTGTTTTTT.

The V gene is TRBV7-2, the J gene TRBJ2-7; D may be TRBD2 (5 bases). This CDR3 is 15 amino acids long. V dropped 5 bases and J dropped 6 bases, with 20 bases sitting between them. CDR1 is SGHTA, CDR2 FQGNSA, per germline. Here the CDR3 reads CASSPNRGLMGEQYF. The CDR3 nucleotides are TGTGCCAGCAGCCCAAACCGGGGTCTAATGGGCGAGCAGTACTTC.

This rearrangement joins TRBV11-3 to TRBJ2-7, with D hard to call. The CDR3 is made up of 13 amino acids. Trimming took 5 bases from V and 4 from J, leaving 12 bases between them. From germline, CDR1 is SGHNT and CDR2 YENEEA. The CDR3 is CASSRLQIYEQYF. The DNA for the CDR3 is TGTGCCAGCAGCCGGTTACAGATTTACGAGCAGTACTTC.

The rearrangement joins TRBV2 to TRBJ1-4; D is perhaps TRBD1 (6 bases). In germline, CDR1 is SNHLY, CDR2 FYNNEI. V lost 6 bases to trimming and J lost 10 bases, with 12 bases between them. The CDR3 runs 12 residues. CDR3: CASRGQPGKLFF. CDR3 bases: TGTGCCAGCAGGGGACAACCGGGAAAACTGTTTTTT.

The chain has TRBV6-1 and TRBJ2-7, with 9 nucleotides matching TRBD1. V shed 6 bases and J 0 bases; nucleotides not matched to a gene: 3. The germline V gene has CDR1 MNHNS and CDR2 SASEGT. The CDR3 contains 14 residues. This CDR3 reads CASRRTGDSYEQYF. Here the CDR3 DNA reads TGTGCCAGCAGACGGACAGGGGACTCCTACGAGCAGTACTTC.

The chain carries TRBV27 and TRBJ1-1; D possibly corresponds to TRBD1 (5 bases). The CDR3 runs to 12 residues. Trimming stripped 5 bases from V and 7 bases from J, with 11 bases between. Per the germline V gene, CDR1 is MNHEY and CDR2 is SMNVEV (reference sequence). This chain's CDR3 is CASSPGRGEAFF. The CDR3 bases are TGTGCCAGCAGTCCCGGGAGGGGTGAAGCTTTCTTT.

This rearrangement joins TRBV18 to TRBJ2-3; D possibly corresponds to TRBD1 (6 bases). Trimming took 3 bases from V and 4 from J, leaving 14 bases between them. The germline CDR1 and CDR2 sequences are KGHSH and LQKENI. This CDR3 is 15 amino acids long. This chain's CDR3 is CASSPGAGEADTQYF. DNA of the CDR3: TGTGCCAGCTCACCGGGGGCAGGGGAAGCAGATACGCAGTATTTT.

This clone was found a few times. The gene calls are TRBV27 and TRBJ2-7, with 11 positions matching TRBD1. The J segment lost 1 base and the V segment lost 5 bases, leaving 4 bases of the junction unmatched. The length of the CDR3 is 15 residues. The germline CDR1 and CDR2 sequences are MNHEY and SMNVEV (reference sequence). The CDR3 nucleotides are TGTGCCAGCAGTACTGGGACAGGGGGATCCTACGAGCAGTACTTC. As protein: CASSTGTGGSYEQYF.

The rearrangement joins TRBV14 to TRBJ2-1; TRBD2 matches 11 bases. Germline loops: CDR1 SGHDN, CDR2 FVKESK. This CDR3 comprises 14 residues. The J segment lost 5 bases and the V segment lost 7 bases, leaving 4 bases of the junction unmatched. CDR3 nucleotide sequence: TGTGCCAGCAAACTGGGACTAGCGGACAATGAGCAGTTCTTC. This codes for CASKLGLADNEQFF.

This chain's CDR3 is CASSPPMLTRGSYNEQFF. In DNA, the CDR3 is TGTGCCAGCTCACCACCTATGCTGACTAGGGGATCCTACAATGAGCAGTTCTTC. The chain employs TRBV18 and TRBJ2-1; possibly TRBD2 for D (6 bases). The germline CDR1 and CDR2 sequences are KGHSH and LQKENI. This CDR3 is 18 amino acids long. V was cut by 0 bases and J by 1 base, with 16 bases left in between.

In this sample, this clone turned up once. The chain is built from TRBV11-2 and TRBJ2-7; TRBD1 aligns across 8 bases. The CDR3 loop spans 13 amino acids. Losses at the gene ends were 5 bases for V and 3 bases for J; bases not matched to a gene: 3. Germline V gene sequence: CDR1 SGHAT, CDR2 FQNNGV. CDR3 bases: TGTGCCAGCAGCCCAACAGGGGGCTACGAGCAGTACTTC. Translating gives CASSPTGGYEQYF.

The chain links TRBV28 to TRBJ2-2; 9 bases match TRBD1. V shed 6 bases, J shed 1 base, and the junction held 0 bases outside the gene matches. Looked up from germline, CDR1 is MDHEN and CDR2 is SYDVKM. CDR3 length: 14 residues. The CDR3 coding sequence is TGTGCCAGCAGGGGACAGGGGAACACCGGGGAGCTGTTTTTT. This translates into CASRGQGNTGELFF. The full variable domain, its missing parts supplied by reference TRBV28 and TRBJ2-2, is DVKVTQSSRYLVKRTGEKVFLECVQDMDHENMFWYRQDPGLGLRLIYFSYDVKMKEKGDIPEGYSVSREKKERFSLILESASTNQTSMYLCASRGQGNTGELFFGEGSRLTVL.

V gene TRBV27 combines with J gene TRBJ2-1, with 14 bases that match TRBD2. CDR3 length: 15 residues. V shed 5 bases, J shed 10 bases, and the junction held 7 bases outside the gene matches. The germline CDR1 and CDR2 sequences are MNHEY and SMNVEV (reference sequence). CDR3 nucleotides: TGTGCCAGCAGTCCGGGACTAGCGGGAGTACGGGAGCAGTTCTTC. Translated: CASSPGLAGVREQFF.

V is TRBV6-5 and J is TRBJ2-7; 8 nucleotides line up with TRBD1. The germline V gene encodes CDR1 MNHEY and CDR2 SVGAGI. The CDR3 is 15 residues long. The junction had 11 bases not matched to a gene; V was cut back by 5 bases and J by 5 bases. This CDR3 reads CASSPDWTGSNEQYF. The CDR3 DNA reads TGTGCCAGCAGTCCAGATTGGACAGGGAGCAACGAGCAGTACTTC.

The chain recombines TRBV6-6 with TRBJ2-5, with D possibly TRBD1 on 6 matching bases. V gave up 5 bases and J gave up 0 bases, with 10 bases separating them. The CDR3 has 14 amino acids. Germline V gives CDR1 MNHNY, CDR2 SVGAGI (reference sequence). The CDR3 sequence: CASSAQGYQETQYF. The CDR3 coding sequence is TGTGCCAGCAGTGCACAGGGTTACCAAGAGACCCAGTACTTC.

The table lists this clone with a few counts. The rearrangement uses TRBV4-1 and TRBJ1-1; tentatively, D is TRBD1 (5 bases). Germline loops: CDR1 MGHRA, CDR2 YSYEKL. Trimming stripped 4 bases from V and 0 bases from J, with 12 bases between. This CDR3 contains 15 residues. In nucleotides, the CDR3 is TGCGCCAGCAGCCGAGCAGGGTACTTGAACACTGAAGCTTTCTTT. Amino acids: CASSRAGYLNTEAFF.

The V and J genes are TRBV15 and TRBJ1-1; no clear D gene. The CDR3 contains 14 residues. Germline loops: CDR1 LNHNV, CDR2 YYDKDF (reference sequence). V was cut by 5 bases and J by 1 base, with 11 bases left in between. CDR3 loop: CATSLFGGNTEAFF. CDR3 sequence (DNA): TGTGCCACCAGCTTATTCGGTGGGAACACTGAAGCTTTCTTT.

The rearrangement joins TRBV5-4 to TRBJ1-5, with a tentative D call TRBD1 (6 bases). With 0 bases removed from V and 5 bases from J, the gap between germline ends came to 21 bases. Germline V gene lookup returns CDR1 SGHNT and CDR2 YYREEE (reference sequence). The CDR3 extends over 18 amino acids. The CDR3 reads CASSLAFDRIPFYQPQHF. CDR3 nucleotides: TGTGCCAGCAGCTTGGCCTTCGACAGGATTCCTTTCTATCAGCCCCAGCATTTT.

The genes are TRBV27 and TRBJ2-3; D ambiguous. The CDR3 is 15 residues long. V shed 2 bases and J shed 6 bases, with 15 bases lying between them. Germline CDR1 and CDR2: MNHEY and SMNVEV (reference sequence). CDR3 nucleotide sequence: TGTGCCAGCAGTTTAGGTCGGCGGCCCGCCGATACGCAGTATTTT. Translation: CASSLGRRPADTQYF.

CDR3 loop: CASSNPSLLQGGHGYTF. The DNA for the CDR3 is TGCGCCAGCAGCAATCCCAGCCTTTTACAAGGGGGACATGGCTACACCTTC. The gene calls are TRBV4-1 and TRBJ1-2; a possible D gene is TRBD1 (6 bases). Germline V gene lookup returns CDR1 MGHRA and CDR2 YSYEKL. This CDR3 has 17 amino acids. V was clipped by 5 bases and J by 6 bases, with 25 bases between them.